The subject of this entry is one T cell receptor (beta chain). Either two negative PCRs, clearance, or symptom resolution qualified Cohort 3 donors as recovered. These data come from a study of blood T cell repertoires in COVID-19. About the research overall: Acute and convalescent COVID-19 specimens originated in the United States, Italy and Spain. Sources were T cells, B-cell-depleted T cells, or PBMCs; the material itself was cDNA or gDNA.

Under the authors' procedure: The assay estimated nucleated cells by amplifying reference gene primers. Repertoires were generated with immunoSEQ multiplex PCR, while TCRdb's copy carries only in-frame clones and drops some. V and J calls and clone size are as listed in that table; D and trimming were resolved from the DNA. The data show under 200,000 clones, less than 90% seen once. The CDR3 loop spans 17 amino acids. V dropped 0 bases and J dropped 7; count of bases not matched to a gene: 9. Germline CDR1 is SGDLS and CDR2 is YYNGEE. The chain employs TRBV9 and TRBJ2-1, with TRBD2 matching over 11 bases. The sequence was collected from a woman aged 50 to 65 who had recovered from COVID-19. Sequencing used PBMCs or T cells enriched from blood (not recorded which). CDR3 coding DNA: TGTGCCAGCAGCGTAGGCGTTAGCGGGGGGGTTGGGAATGAGCAGTTCTTC. Translated, it gives CASSVGVSGGVGNEQFF.